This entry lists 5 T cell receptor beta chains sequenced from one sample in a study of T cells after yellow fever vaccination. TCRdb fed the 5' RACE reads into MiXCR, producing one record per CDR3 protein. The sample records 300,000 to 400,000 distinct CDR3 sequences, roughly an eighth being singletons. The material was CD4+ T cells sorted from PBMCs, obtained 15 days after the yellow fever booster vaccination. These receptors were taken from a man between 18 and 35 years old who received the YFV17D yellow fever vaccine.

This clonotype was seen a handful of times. Here the CDR3 reads CASSYRRGGQNIQYF. The CDR3 DNA reads as TGTGCCAGCAGTTACCGGCGGGGGGGACAGAACATTCAGTACTTC. V gene TRBV6-5 combines with J gene TRBJ2-4, with TRBD2 matching 9 bases. Germline V gene sequence: CDR1 MNHEY, CDR2 SVGAGI. The CDR3 is 15 residues long. Unmatched junction bases numbered 6, after V lost 2 bases and J lost 7 bases.

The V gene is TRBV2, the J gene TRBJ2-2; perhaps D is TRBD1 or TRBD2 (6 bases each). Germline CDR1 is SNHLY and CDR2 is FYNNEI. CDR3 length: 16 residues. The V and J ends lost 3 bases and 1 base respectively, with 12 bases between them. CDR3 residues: CASSEGASVNTGELFF. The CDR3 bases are TGTGCCAGCAGTGAGGGGGCTAGCGTGAACACCGGGGAGCTGTTTTTT.

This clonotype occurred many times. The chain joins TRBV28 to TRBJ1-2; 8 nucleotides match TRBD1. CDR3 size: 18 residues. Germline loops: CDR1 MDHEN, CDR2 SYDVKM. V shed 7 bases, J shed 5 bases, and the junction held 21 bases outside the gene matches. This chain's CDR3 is CASIRYLTGDLPQYGYTF. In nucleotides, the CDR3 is TGTGCCAGCATTAGATATCTGACAGGGGACCTGCCCCAATATGGCTACACCTTC.

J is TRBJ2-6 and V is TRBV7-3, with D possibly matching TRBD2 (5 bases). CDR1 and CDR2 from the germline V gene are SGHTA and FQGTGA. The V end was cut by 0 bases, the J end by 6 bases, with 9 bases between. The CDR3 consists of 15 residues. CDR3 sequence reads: CASSLTVGMANVLTF. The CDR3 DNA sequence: TGTGCCAGCAGCTTAACGGTCGGGATGGCCAACGTCCTGACTTTC. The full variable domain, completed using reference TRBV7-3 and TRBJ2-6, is GAGVSQTPSNKVTEKGKYVELRCDPISGHTALYWYRQSLGQGPEFLIYFQGTGAADDSGLPNDRFFAVRPEGSVSTLKIQRTERGDSAVYLCASSLTVGMANVLTFGAGSRLTVL.

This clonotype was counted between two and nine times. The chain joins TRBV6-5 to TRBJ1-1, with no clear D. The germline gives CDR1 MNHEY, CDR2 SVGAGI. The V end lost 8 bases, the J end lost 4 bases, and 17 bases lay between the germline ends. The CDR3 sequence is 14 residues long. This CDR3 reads CASHLQGGGTEAFF. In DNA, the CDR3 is TGTGCCAGCCACCTACAAGGCGGAGGCACTGAAGCTTTCTTT.